Listed here are 31 T cell receptor beta chains from one sample, sequenced in a study of blood T cell repertoires in COVID-19. TCRdb's table, derived via immunoSEQ multiplex PCR, lists solely in-frame clones and lacks some. The sample contains 150,000 to 200,000 clones, around 80% of which appear only once. The sequencing input was PBMCs or T cells enriched from blood (not recorded which). The receptors derive from a man between 65 and 85 years old who had been exposed to COVID-19.

The chain combines TRBV5-5 with TRBJ1-3, with TRBD1 matching 10 bases. This CDR3 is built from 16 residues. Trimming removed 4 bases from V and 7 bases from J; junction bases left unmatched: 11. CDR1 and CDR2 from the germline V gene are SGHKS and YYEKEE (reference sequence). The CDR3 nucleotides are TGTGCCAGCAGCGCTCCGGGACAGGGGTTCTTCAACACCATATATTTT. Translation gives CASSAPGQGFFNTIYF.

The V call is TRBV12-3 or TRBV12-4, the J call TRBJ1-2, with D possibly being TRBD1 (6 bases). Trimming left V 5 bases short and J 7 bases short, with 14 bases between. The CDR3 length is 13 residues. The CDR3 here is CASSEQNRAGYTF. DNA for the CDR3: TGTGCCAGCAGTGAACAAAACAGGGCTGGCTACACCTTC.

V and J are TRBV10-3 and TRBJ2-5; tentatively, D is TRBD1 (6 bases). There are 14 residues in the CDR3. Trimming stripped 5 bases from V and 1 base from J, with 11 bases between. In germline, CDR1 is ENHRY, CDR2 SYGVKD. CDR3 loop: CAISTTGTQETQYF. CDR3 DNA sequence: TGTGCCATCAGTACTACAGGGACCCAAGAGACCCAGTACTTC.

The V gene is TRBV18, the J gene TRBJ2-7; 7 positions agree with TRBD1. This CDR3 region has 14 residues. The V gene end was trimmed by 4 bases and the J gene end by 1 base; junction bases not matched to a gene: 4. In germline, CDR1 is KGHSH, CDR2 LQKENI. As DNA, the CDR3 is TGTGCCAGCTCACAACGGGACAGTTCCTACGAGCAGTACTTC. This gives the protein CASSQRDSSYEQYF.

The chain couples TRBV3-1 (or the pseudogene TRBV3-2) to TRBJ2-1; 8 nucleotides align to TRBD2. The CDR3 has 13 amino acids. Looked up from germline, CDR1 is LGHDT and CDR2 is YNNKEL (reference sequence). V was pared by 4 bases and J by 10 bases, with 6 bases of the junction left unmatched. CDR3 sequence: CASSPPGGGEQFF. Here the CDR3 DNA reads TGTGCCAGCAGCCCCCCCGGGGGGGGCGAGCAGTTCTTC.

This rearrangement joins TRBV18 to TRBJ1-2; 7 positions agree with TRBD1. CDR3 length equals 13 residues. Germline values: CDR1 KGHSH, CDR2 LQKENI. With V trimmed by 0 bases and J by 8 bases, 3 bases remained unmatched. CDR3 in amino acids: CASSPPTGKGYTF. The CDR3 nucleotides are TGTGCCAGCTCACCACCGACAGGGAAGGGCTACACCTTC. The whole variable domain, remainder taken from reference TRBV18 and TRBJ1-2, is NAGVMQNPRHLVRRRGQEARLRCSPMKGHSHVYWYRQLPEEGLKFMVYLQKENIIDESGMPKERFSAEFPKEGPSILRIQQVVRGDSAAYFCASSPPTGKGYTFGSGTRLTVV.

This clone appeared a few times. The chain is built from TRBV6-1 and TRBJ2-7; 10 bases map to TRBD1. Losses at the gene ends were 0 bases for V and 4 bases for J; bases not matched to a gene: 12. The CDR3 spans 18 residues. CDR1 is MNHNS and CDR2 is SASEGT in the germline V gene. The CDR3 DNA reads TGTGCCAGCAGTGAAGCGGGGACAGGGGTTTCCTTTAATTACGAGCAGTACTTC. As protein: CASSEAGTGVSFNYEQYF.

The J gene is TRBJ1-1, the V gene TRBV7-2; the D gene is possibly TRBD1 (6 bases). The CDR3 is made up of 14 amino acids. CDR1 is SGHTA and CDR2 is FQGNSA in the germline V gene. V shed 6 bases and J shed 0 bases, with 11 bases lying between them. This CDR3 reads CASRPGHLNTEAFF. The CDR3 DNA follows: TGTGCCAGCAGGCCGGGACACTTGAACACTGAAGCTTTCTTT.

The chain links TRBV2 to TRBJ2-7, with 7 nucleotides matching TRBD2. With 6 bases clipped from V and 3 bases from J, the junction kept 5 bases outside the gene matches. This CDR3 contains 13 residues. Looked up from germline, CDR1 is SNHLY and CDR2 is FYNNEI. The CDR3, as DNA: TGTGCCAGCAGCGGGGGGACGGACTACGAGCAGTACTTC. As protein: CASSGGTDYEQYF. The whole variable domain, remainder taken from reference TRBV2 and TRBJ2-7, is EPEVTQTPSHQVTQMGQEVILRCVPISNHLYFYWYRQILGQKVEFLVSFYNNEISEKSEIFDDQFSVERPDGSNFTLKIRSTKLEDSAMYFCASSGGTDYEQYFGPGTRLTVT.

This rearrangement joins TRBV7-2 to TRBJ1-2; TRBD1 aligns across 7 bases. With V trimmed by 3 bases and J by 9 bases, 10 bases remained unmatched. Germline V gene lookup returns CDR1 SGHTA and CDR2 FQGNSA. This CDR3 contains 14 residues. CDR3 sequence reads: CASSFSGTVVSYTF. Here the CDR3 DNA reads TGTGCCAGCAGCTTCTCCGGGACAGTCGTGAGCTACACCTTC.

J is TRBJ2-7 and V is TRBV6-5, with 9 bases identical to TRBD1. V trimming: 5 bases; J trimming: 6 bases; junction bases outside the gene matches: 5. The CDR3 sequence is 13 residues long. Looked up from germline, CDR1 is MNHEY and CDR2 is SVGAGI. CDR3 protein: CASSRDREGEQYF. CDR3 nucleotide sequence: TGTGCCAGCAGTCGGGACAGGGAGGGCGAGCAGTACTTC.

This chain links TRBV27 with TRBJ2-1, with D possibly TRBD2 on 6 matching bases. Germline assignment: CDR1 MNHEY and CDR2 SMNVEV (reference sequence). V gave up 1 base and J gave up 7 bases, with 11 bases separating them. This CDR3 spans 14 amino acids. CDR3 sequence (DNA): TGTGCCAGCAGTTTATTCTCGGGGGTGAATGAGCAGTTCTTC. Its translation: CASSLFSGVNEQFF.

J is TRBJ2-7 and V is TRBV6-5; 9 bases agree with TRBD1. The CDR3 extends over 15 amino acids. Germline-derived CDR1 and CDR2 are MNHEY and SVGAGI. V dropped 3 bases and J dropped 3; count of bases not matched to a gene: 6. CDR3 nucleotides: TGTGCCAGCAGTTATGCCGGGACAGGGAGCTACGAGCAGTACTTC. It translates to CASSYAGTGSYEQYF.

The chain recombines TRBV5-1 with TRBJ2-3; TRBD2 aligns across 14 bases. Germline V gives CDR1 SGHRS, CDR2 YFSETQ. CDR3 size: 16 residues. J gave up 8 bases and V 4 bases, and 9 bases lay outside the gene matches. The CDR3 DNA is TGCGCCAGCAGCGCCGGGGGACTAGCGGGAGAGGGTACGCAGTATTTT. Residues: CASSAGGLAGEGTQYF.

In this sample, this clone turned up a few times. The rearrangement uses TRBV7-9 and TRBJ2-3; TRBD2 agrees at 13 bases. V gave up 6 bases and J gave up 1 base; unmatched junction bases: 13. The CDR3 runs to 19 residues. In germline, CDR1 is SEHNR, CDR2 FQNEAQ (reference sequence). CDR3 sequence reads: CASSSSGTSGAYGTDTQYF. As DNA, the CDR3 is TGTGCCAGCAGTTCGTCCGGGACTAGCGGGGCGTATGGCACAGATACGCAGTATTTT.

This clone was counted once. The chain carries TRBV19 and TRBJ2-1, with D possibly being TRBD2 (5 bases). V lost 4 bases and J 4 bases, leaving 8 bases between the germline ends. Looked up from germline, CDR1 is LNHDA and CDR2 is SQIVND (reference sequence). This CDR3 has 13 amino acids. The CDR3 loop reads CASSNRDYNEQFF. The CDR3 DNA sequence: TGTGCCAGTAGTAACCGGGATTACAATGAGCAGTTCTTC.

The CDR3 spells CASSGKQGAHSGANVLTF. CDR3 DNA sequence: TGCGCCAGCAGCGGAAAACAGGGGGCGCATTCTGGGGCCAACGTCCTGACTTTC. The chain employs TRBV5-1 and TRBJ2-6, with 9 bases identical to TRBD1. Germline assignment: CDR1 SGHRS and CDR2 YFSETQ. The CDR3 sequence is 18 residues long. The trim removed 4 bases at V and 1 base at J, leaving 9 bases unmatched.

The V call is TRBV5-1, the J call TRBJ2-7; TRBD1 matches at 10 bases. The length of the CDR3 is 17 residues. Trimming removed 2 bases from V and 7 bases from J; junction bases left unmatched: 15. The V gene's germline CDR1 is SGHRS and CDR2 YFSETQ. For the CDR3, the DNA is TGCGCCAGCAGCTTCCAATCCCTCTCGGGACAGGGGCGGGAGCAGTACTTC. Amino acid sequence: CASSFQSLSGQGREQYF. Drawing the rest from reference TRBV5-1 and TRBJ2-7, the complete variable domain is KAGVTQTPRYLIKTRGQQVTLSCSPISGHRSVSWYQQTPGQGLQFLFEYFSETQRNKGNFPGRFSGRQFSNSRSEMNVSTLELGDSALYLCASSFQSLSGQGREQYFGPGTRLTVT.

The chain combines TRBV3-1 (or the pseudogene TRBV3-2) with TRBJ1-6; 7 nucleotides align to TRBD1. Per the germline V gene, CDR1 is LGHDT and CDR2 is YNNKEL (reference sequence). With V trimmed by 3 bases and J by 5 bases, 1 base remained unmatched. This CDR3 region has 14 residues. CDR3 sequence: CASSHGQDNSPLHF. Written as DNA, the CDR3 is TGTGCCAGCAGCCACGGACAGGATAATTCACCCCTCCACTTT.

V and J are TRBV7-9 and TRBJ2-7; D may be TRBD2 (7 bases). CDR1 SEHNR and CDR2 FQNEAQ come from the germline V gene (reference sequence). V was pared by 5 bases and J by 5 bases, with 25 bases between. The CDR3 is made up of 17 amino acids. The CDR3 here is CASSPRGRGPGRDEQYF. CDR3 DNA sequence: TGTGCCAGCAGCCCACGGGGGCGGGGGCCGGGAAGGGACGAGCAGTACTTC. Variable domain in full (rest from reference TRBV7-9 and TRBJ2-7): DTGVSQNPRHKITKRGQNVTFRCDPISEHNRLYWYRQTLGQGPEFLTYFQNEAQLEKSRLLSDRFSAERPKGSFSTLEIQRTEQGDSAMYLCASSPRGRGPGRDEQYFGPGTRLTVT.

This clone was counted a single time. This chain uses TRBV30 with TRBJ1-2; 10 bases fit TRBD1. V was pared by 1 base and J by 3 bases, with 5 bases of the junction left unmatched. The CDR3 contains 15 residues. Germline CDR1 and CDR2: GTSNPN and SVGIG (reference sequence). CDR3 in amino acids: CAWSGKTGGDYGYTF. As DNA, the CDR3 is TGTGCCTGGAGTGGCAAGACAGGGGGCGACTATGGCTACACCTTC.

This clone has only one observation. The rearrangement joins TRBV19 to TRBJ2-1; D is undetermined. With 1 base removed from V and 4 bases from J, the gap between germline ends came to 5 bases. The length of the CDR3 is 13 residues. The germline V gene has CDR1 LNHDA and CDR2 SQIVND (reference sequence). The DNA for the CDR3 is TGTGCCAGTAGTATAGCGGAGTACAATGAGCAGTTCTTC. Translating gives CASSIAEYNEQFF.

This rearrangement joins TRBV6-5 to TRBJ1-1; 9 nucleotides line up with TRBD1. The CDR3 covers 14 residues. The germline gives CDR1 MNHEY, CDR2 SVGAGI. J was trimmed by 5 bases and V by 2 bases; bases with no gene match: 3. This CDR3 is CASSYDRGGTEAFF. CDR3 in DNA: TGTGCCAGCAGTTACGACAGGGGGGGTACTGAAGCTTTCTTT.

As DNA, the CDR3 is TGTGCCAGCAGCTTCAGGGGGCCCGCCTACGAGCAGTACTTC. Translating it yields CASSFRGPAYEQYF. This sequence joins TRBV28 and TRBJ2-7, with 8 nucleotides matching TRBD1. Germline assignment: CDR1 MDHEN and CDR2 SYDVKM. Losses at the gene ends were 6 bases for V and 2 bases for J; bases not matched to a gene: 6. This CDR3 region has 14 residues.

This clone has only a few counts. The rearrangement uses TRBV28 and TRBJ1-2, with 7 bases lining up with TRBD1. Trimming removed 4 bases from V and 1 base from J; junction bases left unmatched: 6. Germline CDR1 reads MDHEN; CDR2 reads SYDVKM. The CDR3 extends over 15 amino acids. The CDR3 here is CASSSKGGLNYGYTF. CDR3 sequence (DNA): TGTGCCAGCAGTTCAAAAGGGGGCCTTAACTATGGCTACACCTTC.

This clone showed up just once. CDR3 sequence: CASSHLTGGAFKLFF. CDR3 nucleotides: TGTGCCAGCAGCCATTTGACAGGGGGCGCGTTTAAACTGTTTTTT. V is TRBV3-1 (or the pseudogene TRBV3-2) and J is TRBJ1-4; 10 nucleotides align to TRBD1. CDR3 length equals 15 residues. V lost 3 bases to trimming and J lost 11 bases; unmatched junction nucleotides: 9. The germline V gene encodes CDR1 LGHDT and CDR2 YNNKEL (reference sequence).

In nucleotides, the CDR3 is TGTGCCACCTCCAGGGTCAGAAACACCATATATTTT. Translating it yields CATSRVRNTIYF. The chain is built from TRBV28 and TRBJ1-3, with D perhaps matching TRBD1 (5 bases). V was shortened by 10 bases and J by 5 bases, with 12 bases between the two germline ends. The CDR3 sequence is 12 residues long. The germline gives CDR1 MDHEN, CDR2 SYDVKM.

The CDR3: CASSEAEGNTIYF. CDR3 DNA: TGTGCCAGCAGTGAAGCAGAGGGAAACACCATATATTTT. The chain couples TRBV2 to TRBJ1-3; D gene ambiguous. The CDR3 length is 13 residues. Germline CDR1 reads SNHLY; CDR2 reads FYNNEI. The V end lost 0 bases, the J end lost 4 bases, and 4 bases lay between the germline ends.

The J gene is TRBJ1-2, the V gene TRBV7-9, with 8 bases identical to TRBD1. J gave up 4 bases and V 5 bases, and 3 bases lay outside the gene matches. The germline gives CDR1 SEHNR, CDR2 FQNEAQ (reference sequence). This CDR3 spans 13 amino acids. For the CDR3, the DNA is TGTGCCAGCAGCCCAGGGGGCCCCTATGGCTACACCTTC. As protein: CASSPGGPYGYTF.

This chain joins TRBV2 and TRBJ2-7; D possibly corresponds to TRBD2 (6 bases). V was cut by 6 bases and J by 3 bases, with 18 bases left in between. The CDR3 consists of 15 residues. The germline gives CDR1 SNHLY, CDR2 FYNNEI. As DNA, the CDR3 is TGTGCCAGCAGGCCGGGACTCCCCTCCAACTACGAGCAGTACTTC. Translating it yields CASRPGLPSNYEQYF.

This sequence joins TRBV5-1 and TRBJ1-1, with D perhaps matching TRBD1 (6 bases). CDR3 length equals 17 residues. The germline V and J ends were trimmed by 6 bases and 4 bases, with 25 bases remaining between them. Germline V gene sequence: CDR1 SGHRS, CDR2 YFSETQ. The CDR3 DNA follows: TGCGCCAGCACAAGCGGCGGGGGCAGATTTATGGGCACTGAAGCTTTCTTT. The encoded protein is CASTSGGGRFMGTEAFF.